The clone carrying this T cell receptor (beta chain) was counted a few times. As yet, its antigen is unknown. Template switching added a universal primer binding site, and final cDNA carried unique molecular identifiers. TCRdb independently ran MiXCR on the 5' RACE reads; one entry per CDR3 protein. The data hold roughly 750,000 distinct CDR3 sequences, with approximately 22% observed a single time. The data belong to a study of identical twins. General study points: A cross-sectional statistical analysis, not follow-up of the same donors, supported the conclusions.

These data also featured in a second study, about T cells expressing NK-cell markers. That work contributes: The TCR beta repertoires were obtained from sorted CD3+CD56+NKG2C+, CD3+CD56+NKG2C- and CD3+CD56-NKG2C+ T cells.

Specimen: PBMCs. The receptor's source is a woman aged 18 to 35 in good health.

As DNA, the CDR3 is TGTGCCAGCAGTTTGGGTACGCAACCCGATACGCAGTATTTT. This codes for CASSLGTQPDTQYF. The chain joins TRBV27 to TRBJ2-3; D remains unclear. The CDR3 is 14 amino acids. In germline, CDR1 is MNHEY, CDR2 SMNVEV (reference sequence). The V gene lost 3 bases and the J gene lost 6 bases, with 13 bases spanning the gap.